The clone carrying this TCR beta chain has just a few counts. This sample is part of a study of beta chain features in type 1 diabetes. Expressed TCRB transcripts got sequenced, as all isolated RNA was reverse transcribed. The table came from immunoSEQ multiplex PCR; TCRdb's copy has only in-frame clones and leaves some out. The table includes 970,000 or so clones, 15% to 20% detected once. The CDR3 contains 14 residues. Looked up from germline, CDR1 is SQVTM and CDR2 is ANQGSEA. The V gene lost 6 bases and the J gene lost 6 bases, with 18 bases spanning the gap. The source material was naive CD4+ T cells from blood. The clonotype was recovered from a woman between 18 and 29 years old in good health. The chain links TRBV29-1 to TRBJ2-1; the D gene is possibly TRBD2 (5 bases). CDR3 protein: CSVDVGLPINEQFF. The CDR3 DNA reads as TGCAGCGTGGACGTAGGACTCCCGATCAATGAGCAGTTCTTC.